Below, 3 T cell receptor beta chains from the same sample are listed, as sequenced in a study of beta chain features in type 1 diabetes. Study-wide results and caveats: Shortening that was moderate but significant affected the TCRB CDR3s of Type 1 diabetes patients in all four CD4+ subsets.

These receptors are not linked to any known antigen. Every bit of the isolated RNA underwent reverse transcription, so sequencing read expressed TCRB transcripts. Sequenced by immunoSEQ multiplex PCR; TCRdb stores in-frame clones only, minus some. The table has roughly 290,000 clones, 15% seen once. What was sequenced was naive CD4+ T cells from blood. The receptors originated from a man aged 18 to 30 with type 1 diabetes.

This clone was recorded a few times. J is TRBJ2-1 and V is TRBV5-4; the D is unclear. The CDR3 consists of 16 residues. CDR1 SGHNT and CDR2 YYREEE come from the germline V gene (reference sequence). Trimming stripped 4 bases from V and 3 bases from J, with 17 bases between. CDR3 nucleotide sequence: TGTGCCAGCAGCGAGAAGACTCGGATAAACTACAATGAGCAGTTCTTC. Translation: CASSEKTRINYNEQFF.

CDR3 protein: CAIREGTGGFLETQYF. CDR3 nucleotides: TGTGCCATCAGGGAGGGGACAGGGGGCTTCTTAGAGACCCAGTACTTC. V usage is TRBV10-3 and J usage is TRBJ2-5, with 12 bases lining up with TRBD1. This CDR3 spans 16 amino acids. Losses at the gene ends were 6 bases for V and 4 bases for J; bases not matched to a gene: 9. The V gene's germline CDR1 is ENHRY and CDR2 SYGVKD.

The V and J genes are TRBV27 and TRBJ1-2, with D possibly being TRBD1 (6 bases). V was trimmed by 5 bases and J by 6 bases, leaving 22 bases between them. This CDR3 has 16 amino acids. Germline V gene data show CDR1 as MNHEY and CDR2 as SMNVEV (reference sequence). CDR3 nucleotides: TGTGCCAGCAGTCCCCTGCGGGGGGCGGTATCTCATGGCTACACCTTC. Protein: CASSPLRGAVSHGYTF.